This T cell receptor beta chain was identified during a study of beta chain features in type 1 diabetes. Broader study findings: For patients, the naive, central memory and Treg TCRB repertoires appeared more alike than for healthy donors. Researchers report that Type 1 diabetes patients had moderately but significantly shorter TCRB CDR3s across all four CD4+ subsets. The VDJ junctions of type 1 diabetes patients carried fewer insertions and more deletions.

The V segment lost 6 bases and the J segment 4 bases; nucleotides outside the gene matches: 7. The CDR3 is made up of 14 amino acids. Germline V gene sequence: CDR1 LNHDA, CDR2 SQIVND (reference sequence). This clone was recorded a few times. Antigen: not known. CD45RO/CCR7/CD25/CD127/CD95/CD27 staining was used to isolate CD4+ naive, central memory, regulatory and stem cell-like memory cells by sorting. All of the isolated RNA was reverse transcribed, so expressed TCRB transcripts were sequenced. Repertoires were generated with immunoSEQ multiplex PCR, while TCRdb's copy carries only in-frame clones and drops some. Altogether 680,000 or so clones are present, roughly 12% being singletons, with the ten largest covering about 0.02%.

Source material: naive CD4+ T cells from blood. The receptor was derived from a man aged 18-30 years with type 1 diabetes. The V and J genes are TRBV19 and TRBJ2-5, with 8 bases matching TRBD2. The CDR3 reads CASRDGGAVETQYF. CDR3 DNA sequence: TGTGCCAGTAGGGACGGGGGGGCGGTAGAGACCCAGTACTTC.